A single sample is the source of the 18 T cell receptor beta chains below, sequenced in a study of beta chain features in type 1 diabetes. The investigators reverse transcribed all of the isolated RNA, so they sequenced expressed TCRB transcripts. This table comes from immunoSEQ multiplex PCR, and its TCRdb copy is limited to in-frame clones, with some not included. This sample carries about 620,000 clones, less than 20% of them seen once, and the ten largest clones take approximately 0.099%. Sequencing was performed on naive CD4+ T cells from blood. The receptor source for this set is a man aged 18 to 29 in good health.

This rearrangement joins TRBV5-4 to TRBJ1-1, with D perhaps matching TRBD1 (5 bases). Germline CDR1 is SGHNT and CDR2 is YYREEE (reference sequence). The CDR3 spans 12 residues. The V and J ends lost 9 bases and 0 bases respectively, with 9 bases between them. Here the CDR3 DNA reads TGTGCCACACAGGCTCTGAACACTGAAGCTTTCTTT. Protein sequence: CATQALNTEAFF.

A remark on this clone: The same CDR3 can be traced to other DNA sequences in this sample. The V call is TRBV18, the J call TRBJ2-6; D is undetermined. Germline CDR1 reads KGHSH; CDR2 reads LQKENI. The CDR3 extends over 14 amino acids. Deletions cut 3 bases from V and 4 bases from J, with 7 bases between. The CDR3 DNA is TGTGCCAGCTCACCCCCGTCAGGGGCCAACGTCCTGACTTTC. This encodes CASSPPSGANVLTF.

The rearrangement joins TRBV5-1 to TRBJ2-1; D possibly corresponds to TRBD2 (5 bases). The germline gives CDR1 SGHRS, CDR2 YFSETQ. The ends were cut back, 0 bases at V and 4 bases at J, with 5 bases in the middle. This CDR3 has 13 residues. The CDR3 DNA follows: TGCGCCAGCAGCTTGGGGACTTACAATGAGCAGTTCTTC. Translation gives CASSLGTYNEQFF.

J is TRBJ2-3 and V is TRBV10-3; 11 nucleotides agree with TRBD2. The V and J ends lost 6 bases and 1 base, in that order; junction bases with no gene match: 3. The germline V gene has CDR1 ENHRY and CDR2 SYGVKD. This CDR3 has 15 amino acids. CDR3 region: CAIRPLAGGTDTQYF. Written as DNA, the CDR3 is TGTGCCATCAGACCACTAGCGGGGGGCACAGATACGCAGTATTTT.

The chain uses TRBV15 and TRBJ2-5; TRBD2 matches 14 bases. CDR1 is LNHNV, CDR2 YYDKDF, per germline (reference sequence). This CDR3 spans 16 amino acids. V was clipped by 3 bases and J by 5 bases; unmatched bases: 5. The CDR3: CATSSGTSGSGETQYF. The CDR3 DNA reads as TGTGCCACCAGCAGCGGGACTAGCGGGAGTGGGGAGACCCAGTACTTC.

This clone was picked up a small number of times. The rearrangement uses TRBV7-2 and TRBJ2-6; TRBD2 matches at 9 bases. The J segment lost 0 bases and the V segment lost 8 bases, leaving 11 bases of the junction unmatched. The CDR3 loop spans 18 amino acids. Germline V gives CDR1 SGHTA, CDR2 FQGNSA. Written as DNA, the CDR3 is TGTGCCAGCCGCGGGAGGGCGGGAGGCGTCTCTGGGGCCAACGTCCTGACTTTC. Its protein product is CASRGRAGGVSGANVLTF.

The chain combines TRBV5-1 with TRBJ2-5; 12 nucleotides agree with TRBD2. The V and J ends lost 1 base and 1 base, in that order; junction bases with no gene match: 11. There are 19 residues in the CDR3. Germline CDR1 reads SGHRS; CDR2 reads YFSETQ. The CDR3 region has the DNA TGCGCCAGCAGCTTGACTCCCCTGACTAGCGGGAGCCCCCAAGAGACCCAGTACTTC. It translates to CASSLTPLTSGSPQETQYF. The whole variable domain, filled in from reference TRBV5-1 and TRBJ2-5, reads KAGVTQTPRYLIKTRGQQVTLSCSPISGHRSVSWYQQTPGQGLQFLFEYFSETQRNKGNFPGRFSGRQFSNSRSEMNVSTLELGDSALYLCASSLTPLTSGSPQETQYFGPGTRLLVL.

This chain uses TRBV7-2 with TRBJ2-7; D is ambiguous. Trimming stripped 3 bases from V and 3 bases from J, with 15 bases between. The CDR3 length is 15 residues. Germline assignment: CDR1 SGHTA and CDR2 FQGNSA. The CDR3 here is CASSFHNFAFYEQYF. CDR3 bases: TGTGCCAGCAGCTTTCACAATTTTGCCTTCTACGAGCAGTACTTC.

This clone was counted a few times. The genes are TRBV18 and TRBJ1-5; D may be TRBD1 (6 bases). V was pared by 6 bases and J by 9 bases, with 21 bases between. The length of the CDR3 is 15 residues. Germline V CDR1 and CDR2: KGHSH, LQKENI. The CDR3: CASSPSAGGDGPQHF. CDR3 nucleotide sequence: TGTGCCAGCTCTCCCAGTGCCGGGGGCGACGGGCCCCAGCATTTT.

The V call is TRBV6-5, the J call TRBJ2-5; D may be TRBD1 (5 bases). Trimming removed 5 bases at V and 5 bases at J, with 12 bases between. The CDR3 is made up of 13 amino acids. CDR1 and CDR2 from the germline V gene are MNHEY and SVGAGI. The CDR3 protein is CASSRRVEETQYF. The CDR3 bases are TGTGCCAGCAGTCGCAGGGTCGAGGAGACCCAGTACTTC.

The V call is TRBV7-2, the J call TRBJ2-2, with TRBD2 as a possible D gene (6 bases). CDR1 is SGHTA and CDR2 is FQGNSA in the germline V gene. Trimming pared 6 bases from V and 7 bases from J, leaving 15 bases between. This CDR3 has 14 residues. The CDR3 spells CASSIGGYGGELFF. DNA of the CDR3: TGTGCCAGCAGTATTGGAGGGTACGGCGGGGAGCTGTTTTTT.

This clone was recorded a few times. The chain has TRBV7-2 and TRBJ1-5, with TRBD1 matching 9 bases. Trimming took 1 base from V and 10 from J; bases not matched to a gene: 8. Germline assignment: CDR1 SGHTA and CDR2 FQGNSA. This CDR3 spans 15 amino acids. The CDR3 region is CASSLVGTGKRPQHF. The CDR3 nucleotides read TGTGCCAGCAGCTTAGTGGGGACAGGGAAAAGACCCCAGCATTTT.

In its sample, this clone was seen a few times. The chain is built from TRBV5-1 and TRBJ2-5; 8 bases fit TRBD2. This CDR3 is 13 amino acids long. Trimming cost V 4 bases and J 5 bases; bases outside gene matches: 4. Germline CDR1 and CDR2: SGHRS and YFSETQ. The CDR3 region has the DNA TGCGCCAGCAGCCCCGGGGGGGGCGAGACCCAGTACTTC. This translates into CASSPGGGETQYF.

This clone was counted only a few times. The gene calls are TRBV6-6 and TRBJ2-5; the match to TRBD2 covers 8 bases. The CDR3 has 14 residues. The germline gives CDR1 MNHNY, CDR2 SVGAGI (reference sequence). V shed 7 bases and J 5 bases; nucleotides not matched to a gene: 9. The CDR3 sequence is CASTAGTSRETQYF. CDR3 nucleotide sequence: TGTGCCAGCACCGCCGGGACTAGTAGGGAGACCCAGTACTTC.

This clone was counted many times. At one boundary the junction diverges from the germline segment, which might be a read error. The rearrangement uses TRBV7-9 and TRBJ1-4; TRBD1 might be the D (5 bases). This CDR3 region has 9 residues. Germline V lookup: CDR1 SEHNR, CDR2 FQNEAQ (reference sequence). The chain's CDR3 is CASSFSGSF. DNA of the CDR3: TGTGCCAGCAGCTTTTCAGGGAGTTTT.

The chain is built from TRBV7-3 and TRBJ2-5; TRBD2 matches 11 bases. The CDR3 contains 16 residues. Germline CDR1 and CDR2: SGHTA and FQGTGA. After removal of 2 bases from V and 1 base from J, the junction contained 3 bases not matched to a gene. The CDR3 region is CASSLGTSGSQETQYF. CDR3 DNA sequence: TGTGCCAGCAGCTTAGGGACTAGCGGATCCCAAGAGACCCAGTACTTC. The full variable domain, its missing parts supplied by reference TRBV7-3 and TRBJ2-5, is GAGVSQTPSNKVTEKGKYVELRCDPISGHTALYWYRQSLGQGPEFLIYFQGTGAADDSGLPNDRFFAVRPEGSVSTLKIQRTERGDSAVYLCASSLGTSGSQETQYFGPGTRLLVL.

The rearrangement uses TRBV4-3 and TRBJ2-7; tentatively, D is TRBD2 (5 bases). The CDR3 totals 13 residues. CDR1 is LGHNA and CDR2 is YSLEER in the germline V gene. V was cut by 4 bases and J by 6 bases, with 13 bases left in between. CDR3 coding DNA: TGCGCCAGCAGCCGAGGACTGGATCTCGAGCAGTACTTC. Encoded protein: CASSRGLDLEQYF.

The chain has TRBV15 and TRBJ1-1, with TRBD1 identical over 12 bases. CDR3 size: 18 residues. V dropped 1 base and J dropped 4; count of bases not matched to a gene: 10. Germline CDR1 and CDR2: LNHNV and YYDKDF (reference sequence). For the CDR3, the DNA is TGTGCCACCAGCAGAGGCCGGGACAGGGGGCGGGGTGTCACTGAAGCTTTCTTT. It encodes CATSRGRDRGRGVTEAFF.